This T cell receptor beta chain was sequenced during a study of T cells in Graves' hyperthyroidism and ophthalmopathy. The study excluded patients with uncontrolled infection, other autoimmune disease, pregnancy or lactation. The CDR3 is made up of 13 amino acids. V was shortened by 1 base and J by 7 bases, with 8 bases between the two germline ends. The germline CDR1 and CDR2 sequences are SGHNT and YENEEA. This clonotype was picked up a small number of times. RNA transcripts yielded amplified TCR beta CDR3 regions. A first-round RT-PCR of the TCR CDR3 used the HTBI primer set. TCRdb called the multiplex PCR reads again in MiXCR, with one record for every CDR3 protein. The sample lists under 450,000 distinct CDR3 sequences, about a sixth occurring once.

The sequence was obtained from a woman aged 18 to 35 with Graves' hyperthyroidism. The material sequenced was blood. This chain uses TRBV11-3 with TRBJ1-3; D is unresolved. The CDR3 DNA sequence: TGTGCCAGCAGCTTAGGACGGGTGAACACCATATATTTT. This translates into CASSLGRVNTIYF.